Listed below are T cell receptor beta chains from one sample, sequenced in a study of radiation and T cells in renal cell carcinoma. Measured with immunoSEQ multiplex PCR; TCRdb has only the in-frame clones, and not every one. There are approximately 140,000 clones in the sample; around 78% occur only once, and approximately 24% lies in the top ten. The specimen comprised blood, sampled from a patient whose treatment included radiotherapy and nephrectomy. Receptors were obtained from a woman aged 45-59 years with renal cell carcinoma. CDR3s include the opening cysteine and the closing phenylalanine or tryptophan. A D gene is named only where the DNA matches it firmly. Clone sizes are given selectively: once, few, many, or a class where the clone is expanded.

j_call: TRBJ1-3
v_call: TRBV6-6
clone_size: NA
d_call: NA
cdr3_aa: CASSYSTDRGNTIYF
cdr3_nt: TGTGCCAGCAGTTACTCCACAGACCGGGGAAACACCATATATTTT

j_call: TRBJ1-1
v_call: TRBV2
clone_size: NA
d_call: TRBD1
cdr3_aa: CASSQDREATEAFF
cdr3_nt: TGTGCCAGCAGTCAGGACAGGGAGGCCACTGAAGCTTTCTTT

j_call: TRBJ2-7
v_call: TRBV6-6
clone_size: NA
d_call: NA
cdr3_aa: CASSYSDTDLRAGEYF
cdr3_nt: TGTGCCAGCAGTTACTCGGATACAGACCTACGAGCAGGGGAGTACTTC

j_call: TRBJ1-5
v_call: TRBV6-1
clone_size: NA
d_call: NA
cdr3_aa: CATEFGQKLNQPQHF
cdr3_nt: TGTGCCACCGAGTTTGGACAGAAGCTCAATCAGCCCCAGCATTTT

j_call: TRBJ1-2
v_call: TRBV5-4
clone_size: NA
d_call: NA
cdr3_aa: CASSLMGPNYGYTF
cdr3_nt: TGTGCCAGCAGCTTGATGGGGCCTAACTATGGCTACACCTTC

j_call: TRBJ1-1
v_call: TRBV30
clone_size: few
d_call: TRBD1
cdr3_aa: CAWSGRTGDNTEAFF
cdr3_nt: TGTGCCTGGAGTGGCCGGACAGGAGACAACACTGAAGCTTTCTTT

j_call: TRBJ1-2
v_call: TRBV19
clone_size: once
d_call: NA
cdr3_aa: CASMPRVDNYGYTF
cdr3_nt: TGTGCCAGTATGCCCAGGGTGGATAACTATGGCTACACCTTC

j_call: TRBJ1-2
v_call: TRBV14
clone_size: NA
d_call: TRBD1
cdr3_aa: CASSRDPTGLGYTF
cdr3_nt: TGTGCCAGCAGCCGAGACCCGACAGGGCTGGGCTACACCTTC

j_call: TRBJ1-2
v_call: TRBV5-1
clone_size: NA
d_call: TRBD1
cdr3_aa: CASSLSTGGGYGYTF
cdr3_nt: TGCGCCAGCAGCCTATCGACAGGGGGAGGCTATGGCTACACCTTC

j_call: TRBJ2-7
v_call: TRBV5-6
clone_size: NA
d_call: TRBD1
cdr3_aa: CASSWDRGEQYF
cdr3_nt: TGTGCCAGCAGCTGGGACAGGGGCGAGCAGTACTTC